Shown below are 10 T cell receptor beta chains from a single sample sequenced in a study of a mutant IDH1 vaccine in newly diagnosed glioma. The antigens for these receptors are not known. Assay used: immunoSEQ multiplex PCR; TCRdb lists only in-frame clones, some missing. The table has some 130,000 clones, around 80% seen once; the top ten hold less than 7%. The sample's time point: week 11, during vaccination. Every vaccine dose comprised 300 ug of mutant IDH1 20-mer peptide plus topical imiquimod. The sequenced sample was PBMCs, obtained from a glioma patient whose treatment included an IDH1 peptide vaccine. These TCRs come from a man aged 40-50 years with glioma.

This clone was detected once. The chain recombines TRBV6-5 with TRBJ1-2, with D perhaps matching TRBD1 (5 bases). V was clipped by 0 bases and J by 0 bases, with 8 bases between them. The CDR3 covers 15 residues. Germline CDR1 and CDR2: MNHEY and SVGAGI. This CDR3 is CASSYSQGANYGYTF. The DNA for the CDR3 is TGTGCCAGCAGTTACTCTCAGGGCGCTAACTATGGCTACACCTTC.

The chain carries TRBV18 and TRBJ2-1; 11 positions agree with TRBD2. V lost 2 bases, J lost 6 bases, and 6 bases stayed unmatched. CDR3 length: 16 amino acids. Germline V gene sequence: CDR1 KGHSH, CDR2 LQKENI. CDR3 loop: CASSPLAGGPRNEQFF. Here the CDR3 DNA reads TGTGCCAGCTCACCATTAGCGGGAGGGCCGCGCAATGAGCAGTTCTTC.

J is TRBJ2-7 and V is TRBV11-2, with 7 bases that match TRBD1. Germline CDR1 and CDR2: SGHAT and FQNNGV. The CDR3 is 15 residues long. J gave up 4 bases and V 4 bases, and 10 bases lay outside the gene matches. CDR3 sequence reads: CASSSETGFVYEQYF. CDR3 nucleotides: TGTGCCAGCAGCTCCGAGACAGGGTTTGTTTACGAGCAGTACTTC.

J is TRBJ2-7 and V is TRBV25-1; possibly TRBD1 for D (5 bases). The CDR3 length is 13 residues. Germline V gives CDR1 MGHDK, CDR2 SYGVNS. Trimming shortened V by 4 bases and J by 2 bases, and 9 bases separated the two germline ends. The CDR3, as DNA: TGTGCCAGCAGTGGCGACAGACCCTACGAGCAGTACTTC. Its protein product is CASSGDRPYEQYF.

CDR3 sequence: CASSRDTLGYGYTF. The CDR3 region has the DNA TGTGCCAGCAGCCGGGACACCCTTGGCTATGGCTACACCTTC. The V and J genes are TRBV2 and TRBJ1-2; TRBD1 is a possible D gene (6 bases). Germline values: CDR1 SNHLY, CDR2 FYNNEI. The CDR3 extends over 14 amino acids. The ends were cut back, 6 bases at V and 4 bases at J, with 15 bases in the middle.

The chain is built from TRBV5-1 and TRBJ2-5; D may be TRBD1 or TRBD2 (5 bases each). V was trimmed by 4 bases and J by 1 base, leaving 11 bases between them. CDR3 length: 14 amino acids. The germline V gene encodes CDR1 SGHRS and CDR2 YFSETQ. CDR3 sequence (DNA): TGCGCCAGCAGCCTCTCCGGGGCCCAAGAGACCCAGTACTTC. Amino acid sequence: CASSLSGAQETQYF.

This chain connects TRBV7-6 to TRBJ2-1, with D tentatively TRBD2 (6 bases). V was cut by 5 bases and J by 4 bases, with 18 bases left in between. The CDR3 is 16 residues long. The germline CDR1 and CDR2 sequences are SGHVS and FNYEAQ. CDR3: CASSPRAGTLYNEQFF. Here the CDR3 DNA reads TGTGCCAGCAGCCCTAGAGCGGGTACCCTATACAATGAGCAGTTCTTC.

J is TRBJ1-2 and V is TRBV7-9; 12 nucleotides match TRBD1. The ends lost 5 bases at V and 7 bases at J; junction bases unmatched: 8. The germline V gene encodes CDR1 SEHNR and CDR2 FQNEAQ (reference sequence). The CDR3 totals 15 residues. CDR3 in amino acids: CASSPVGQGAGGYTF. As DNA, the CDR3 is TGTGCCAGCAGCCCCGTGGGACAGGGGGCCGGTGGCTACACCTTC. The entire variable domain, with the rest obtained from reference TRBV7-9 and TRBJ1-2, is as follows: DTGVSQNPRHKITKRGQNVTFRCDPISEHNRLYWYRQTLGQGPEFLTYFQNEAQLEKSRLLSDRFSAERPKGSFSTLEIQRTEQGDSAMYLCASSPVGQGAGGYTFGSGTRLTVV.

CDR3 bases: TGTGCCAGCTCACCGGGCAGGGTGAATCAGCCCCAGCATTTT. The encoded protein is CASSPGRVNQPQHF. The genes are TRBV18 and TRBJ1-5; TRBD1 is a possible D gene (5 bases). This CDR3 spans 14 amino acids. Germline CDR1 KGHSH, CDR2 LQKENI. V lost 3 bases and J lost 4, with 10 bases in between.

The chain links TRBV4-3 to TRBJ1-2, with no clear D. This CDR3 is 13 amino acids long. Trimming stripped 2 bases from V and 13 bases from J, with 17 bases between. CDR1 LGHNA and CDR2 YSLEER come from the germline V gene. The CDR3 DNA reads TGCGCCAGCAGCCAATCGGGCCCCGGGCGCTCCACCTTC. Translated, it gives CASSQSGPGRSTF.